This T cell receptor (beta chain) stems from a study of shared clonotypes between healthy human individuals. Study findings and constraints: The study drew on few donors, limiting represented genetic and exposure-history diversity. Naive CD4 clonotype sharing across several donors was approximately 5%.

A word on this clone: Its specificity is unknown.

It was at deep level that the assay was run. The method was immunoSEQ multiplex PCR; TCRdb's version includes in-frame clones alone and lacks a portion of them. The sample includes 600,000 to 750,000 clones, 72% of them seen just once. After removal of 4 bases from V and 6 bases from J, the junction contained 8 bases not matched to a gene. This CDR3 comprises 15 residues. CDR1 and CDR2 (germline): SGHNT, YYREEE (reference sequence). It was into CD45RA+ naive and CD45RA-negative memory subsets that the CD4+ cells were split. The sequence was collected from a woman between 25 and 40 years old in good health. The sequenced sample consisted of memory CD4+ T cells sorted from blood. The subset is: CD45RA-negative fraction. The chain recombines TRBV5-4 with TRBJ1-2, with 11 bases matching TRBD1. The CDR3 nucleotides read TGTGCCAGCAGCGATCGGACAGGGGGCTCCCATGGCTACACCTTC. Its translation is CASSDRTGGSHGYTF.